Each of the 13 T cell receptor beta chains below was sequenced from the same sample in a study of blood T cells in healthy people across ages. Next came a second PCR, run for about 7 to 11 cycles, which used a sample-barcoded 5' primer along with a J-beta primer mix. TCRdb called the 5' RACE reads again in MiXCR, with one record for every CDR3 protein. The sample lists about 590,000 distinct CDR3 sequences, about 30% occurring once. The source material was blood. All receptors come from a woman older than 75 in good health.

Concerning this clonotype: A much larger clone is a single base away; this may be a read error. The J gene is TRBJ1-1, the V gene TRBV6-6, with D unclear. CDR3 length: 14 residues. V gave up 5 bases and J gave up 3 bases, with 13 bases separating them. The germline V gene has CDR1 MNHNY and CDR2 SVGAGI (reference sequence). For the CDR3, the DNA is TGTGCCAGCAGTACAGAGGGCTGGGACACTGAAGCTTTCTTT. Residues: CASSTEGWDTEAFF.

Many counts were recorded for this clonotype. The rearrangement joins TRBV7-6 to TRBJ1-5; maybe TRBD1 (6 bases). Germline CDR1 and CDR2: SGHVS and FNYEAQ. The V end lost 1 base, the J end lost 5 bases, and 12 bases lay between the germline ends. The CDR3 sequence is 15 residues long. This CDR3 is CASSLVDRVDQPQHF. In DNA form, the CDR3 reads TGTGCCAGCAGCTTAGTGGACAGAGTTGATCAGCCCCAGCATTTT.

This clonotype was counted ten times or more. The V call is TRBV2, the J call TRBJ1-5; 9 bases map to TRBD1. The CDR3 covers 15 residues. V dropped 6 bases and J dropped 6; count of bases not matched to a gene: 9. Germline-derived CDR1 and CDR2 are SNHLY and FYNNEI. CDR3 amino acids: CASRVQGAAVQPQHF. The CDR3 DNA sequence: TGTGCCAGCAGGGTACAGGGGGCGGCGGTTCAGCCCCAGCATTTT.

This clonotype was picked up many times. The chain employs TRBV27 and TRBJ1-2, with D tentatively TRBD1 (6 bases). The V end lost 6 bases, the J end lost 3 bases, and 26 bases lay between the germline ends. The CDR3 loop spans 18 amino acids. Germline-derived CDR1 and CDR2 are MNHEY and SMNVEV (reference sequence). CDR3 bases: TGTGCCAGCAGACCAAGGGGGGGGGGATCTAAAGGGGACTATGGCTACACCTTC. Residues: CASRPRGGGSKGDYGYTF.

This chain connects TRBV20-1 to TRBJ1-5; D perhaps matches TRBD1 (5 bases). The CDR3 contains 14 residues. The V end lost 0 bases, the J end lost 6 bases, and 12 bases lay between the germline ends. The germline V gene has CDR1 DFQATT and CDR2 SNEGSKA (reference sequence). In DNA, the CDR3 is TGCAGTGCTAGAGATCGCACAGGTGGTCAGCCCCAGCATTTT. Translation: CSARDRTGGQPQHF.

This clonotype has just a few counts. The V and J genes are TRBV9 and TRBJ1-1; D gene uncertain. The CDR3 is made up of 14 amino acids. Per the germline V gene, CDR1 is SGDLS and CDR2 is YYNGEE. V lost 5 bases to trimming and J lost 3 bases, with 14 bases between them. CDR3 DNA: TGTGCCAGCAGTCCAGCGGGGTTGCACACTGAAGCTTTCTTT. Protein sequence: CASSPAGLHTEAFF.

The chain combines TRBV6-6 with TRBJ2-2, with TRBD2 matching over 12 bases. After removal of 6 bases from V and 4 bases from J, the junction contained 9 bases not matched to a gene. CDR1 and CDR2 (germline): MNHNY, SVGAGI (reference sequence). The CDR3 length is 17 residues. The CDR3 region is CASSTGRLAGVTGELFF. CDR3 in DNA: TGTGCCAGCAGCACGGGGAGACTAGCGGGGGTCACCGGGGAGCTGTTTTTT.

This clonotype was picked up many times. V usage is TRBV3-1 and J usage is TRBJ2-3; 7 positions match TRBD2. With V trimmed by 4 bases and J by 6 bases, 10 bases remained unmatched. The CDR3 loop spans 15 amino acids. Germline loops: CDR1 LGHDT, CDR2 YNNKEL (reference sequence). In nucleotides, the CDR3 is TGTGCCAGCAGCCTCAACGGACTAGGCGGGGATACGCAGTATTTT. It codes for CASSLNGLGGDTQYF.

Of note for this clonotype: This may stem from a read error, because a much larger clone lies one nucleotide away. The chain employs TRBV9 and TRBJ1-5; 7 bases map to TRBD1. After removal of 3 bases from V and 5 bases from J, the junction contained 5 bases not matched to a gene. The CDR3 covers 14 residues. Germline-derived CDR1 and CDR2 are SGDLS and YYNGEE. DNA of the CDR3: TGTGCCAGCAGCGGTCGGGACAGTCATCAGCCCCAGCATTTT. As protein: CASSGRDSHQPQHF.

Ten or more counts support this clonotype. This chain uses TRBV5-1 with TRBJ2-3, with 7 bases fitting TRBD2. Germline CDR1 reads SGHRS; CDR2 reads YFSETQ. V shed 4 bases and J 1 base; nucleotides not matched to a gene: 9. The CDR3 is 16 residues long. The CDR3 sequence: CASSPLGGGRTDTQYF. In DNA form, the CDR3 reads TGCGCCAGCAGCCCTCTGGGGGGGGGTCGCACAGATACGCAGTATTTT. The complete variable domain, with remaining parts taken from reference TRBV5-1 and TRBJ2-3, reads KAGVTQTPRYLIKTRGQQVTLSCSPISGHRSVSWYQQTPGQGLQFLFEYFSETQRNKGNFPGRFSGRQFSNSRSEMNVSTLELGDSALYLCASSPLGGGRTDTQYFGPGTRLTVL.

In this sample, this clonotype turned up a few times. V and J are TRBV7-3 and TRBJ1-6; 9 bases are shared with TRBD1. Germline V gene data show CDR1 as SGHTA and CDR2 as FQGTGA. The CDR3 sequence is 14 residues long. The V segment lost 5 bases and the J segment 9 bases; nucleotides outside the gene matches: 5. The CDR3 loop is CASSQQGAASPLHF. CDR3 DNA: TGTGCCAGCAGCCAACAGGGGGCAGCTTCACCCCTCCACTTT.

Only a few counts were recorded for this clonotype. Given a much more abundant clone one base away, this may be a read error. The rearrangement links TRBV6-2 or TRBV6-3 to TRBJ2-6; D is tentatively TRBD1 or TRBD2 (6 bases each). The CDR3 totals 17 residues. CDR1 is MNHEY and CDR2 is SVGEGT in the germline V gene. In nucleotides, the CDR3 is TGTGCCGGCAGTTCGTATGGGGGGCTCGCGGGGGCCAACGTCCTGACTTTC. Translation gives CAGSSYGGLAGANVLTF.

V usage is TRBV4-3 and J usage is TRBJ1-1; D gene ambiguous. The germline CDR1 and CDR2 sequences are LGHNA and YSLEER. The CDR3 runs to 13 residues. Trimming cost V 6 bases and J 4 bases, with 12 bases left between them. CDR3 residues: CASRGSPSTEAFF. The CDR3, as DNA: TGCGCCAGCAGGGGGAGCCCCAGCACTGAAGCTTTCTTT.